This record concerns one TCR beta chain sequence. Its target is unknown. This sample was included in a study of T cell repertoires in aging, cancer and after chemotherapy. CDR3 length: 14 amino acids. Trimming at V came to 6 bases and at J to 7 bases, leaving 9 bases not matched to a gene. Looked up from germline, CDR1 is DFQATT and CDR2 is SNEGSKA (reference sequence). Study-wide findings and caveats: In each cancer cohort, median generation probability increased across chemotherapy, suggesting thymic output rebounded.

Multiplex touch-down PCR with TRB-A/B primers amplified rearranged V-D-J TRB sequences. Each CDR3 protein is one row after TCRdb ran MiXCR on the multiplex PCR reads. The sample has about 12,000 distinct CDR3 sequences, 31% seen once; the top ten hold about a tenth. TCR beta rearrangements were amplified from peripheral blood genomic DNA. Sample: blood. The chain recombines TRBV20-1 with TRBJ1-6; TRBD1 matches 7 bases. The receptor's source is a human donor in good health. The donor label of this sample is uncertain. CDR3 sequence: CSATPGQSNSPLHF. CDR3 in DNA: TGCAGTGCCACTCCGGGACAGTCAAATTCACCCCTCCACTTT.